These 13 T cell receptor beta chains were all obtained from the same sample, sequenced in a study of beta chain features in type 1 diabetes. What was sequenced were expressed TCRB transcripts, since all of the isolated RNA had been reverse transcribed. Profiled with immunoSEQ multiplex PCR; TCRdb holds only in-frame clones, not every one. The data show about 260,000 clones, about a fifth seen once. Their recognized antigens are unknown. Study-level results: Shorter TCRB CDR3s, moderately but significantly so, were found in Type 1 diabetes patients in all four CD4+ subsets.

The source material was naive CD4+ T cells from blood. Every receptor here comes from a woman between 40 and 50 years old with type 1 diabetes.

A few counts support this clone. The V and J genes are TRBV4-3 and TRBJ2-7, with TRBD1 as a possible D gene (5 bases). The V end was cut by 7 bases, the J end by 3 bases, with 22 bases between. Germline V gene lookup returns CDR1 LGHNA and CDR2 YSLEER. The CDR3 consists of 16 residues. The CDR3 loop reads CASTWGVAQGVYEQYF. The CDR3 DNA sequence: TGCGCCAGCACTTGGGGTGTGGCGCAAGGGGTCTACGAGCAGTACTTC.

This chain links TRBV6-5 with TRBJ2-3; D uncertain. With 5 bases removed from V and 6 bases from J, the gap between germline ends came to 6 bases. This CDR3 spans 11 amino acids. In germline, CDR1 is MNHEY, CDR2 SVGAGI. The CDR3, as DNA: TGTGCCAGCAGTCCCAGGGATACGCAGTATTTT. Amino acids: CASSPRDTQYF.

This clone was seen only a few times. The chain carries TRBV19 and TRBJ1-1; D is unclear. The V end was cut by 3 bases, the J end by 6 bases, with 14 bases between. The germline V gene encodes CDR1 LNHDA and CDR2 SQIVND (reference sequence). The length of the CDR3 is 14 residues. CDR3 coding DNA: TGTGCCAGTAGTATCCCCGGGAGGACGGCTGAAGCTTTCTTT. Protein sequence: CASSIPGRTAEAFF.

This clone was counted a single time. The rearrangement joins TRBV6-1 to TRBJ1-1, with 7 bases matching TRBD1. This CDR3 contains 11 residues. Trimming removed 7 bases from V and 5 bases from J; junction bases left unmatched: 1. Per the germline V gene, CDR1 is MNHNS and CDR2 is SASEGT. The CDR3 here is CASTGGTEAFF. Written as DNA, the CDR3 is TGTGCCAGCACAGGGGGTACTGAAGCTTTCTTT.

This clone occurred a few times. The chain links TRBV28 to TRBJ1-2, with unresolved D. Germline CDR1 is MDHEN and CDR2 is SYDVKM. Trimming removed 2 bases from V and 4 bases from J, with 11 bases in between. CDR3 length equals 14 residues. CDR3 nucleotide sequence: TGTGCCAGCAGTTTAAGGAGGGTCGGCTATGGCTACACCTTC. It codes for CASSLRRVGYGYTF.

The chain carries TRBV7-9 and TRBJ1-2; D might be TRBD1 (6 bases). Germline V gene lookup returns CDR1 SEHNR and CDR2 FQNEAQ (reference sequence). This CDR3 contains 13 residues. Trimming cost V 2 bases and J 4 bases, with 8 bases left between them. In DNA form, the CDR3 reads TGTGCCAGCAGCTTACAGGGGACCTATGGCTACACCTTC. It translates to CASSLQGTYGYTF.

CDR3 sequence reads: CASSLALAGVADTQYF. The CDR3 coding sequence is TGCGCCAGCAGCTTGGCACTAGCGGGAGTGGCAGATACGCAGTATTTT. The chain uses TRBV5-1 and TRBJ2-3; the match to TRBD2 covers 11 bases. CDR1 is SGHRS and CDR2 is YFSETQ in the germline V gene. The CDR3 has 16 amino acids. V dropped 0 bases and J dropped 4; count of bases not matched to a gene: 4.

This clone was picked up a small number of times. This sequence joins TRBV29-1 and TRBJ1-5; D call uncertain. This CDR3 contains 13 residues. The germline V gene encodes CDR1 SQVTM and CDR2 ANQGSEA. V lost 5 bases to trimming and J lost 7 bases, with 15 bases between them. The CDR3 loop is CSVLGHSQQPQHF. The DNA for the CDR3 is TGCAGCGTTCTTGGGCACTCGCAACAGCCCCAGCATTTT.

CDR3 bases: TGTGCCACCAGCACCGGACAGGGTATAAGTGGAAACACCATATATTTT. This translates into CATSTGQGISGNTIYF. The V gene is TRBV15, the J gene TRBJ1-3; the match to TRBD1 covers 8 bases. The CDR3 contains 16 residues. Trimming removed 4 bases from V and 3 bases from J; junction bases left unmatched: 8. Per germline, CDR1 LNHNV and CDR2 YYDKDF (reference sequence).

This clone was recorded a few times. In nucleotides, the CDR3 is TGCGCCAGCAGCAATGGACGGGGATCAACTAATGAAAAACTGTTTTTT. This sequence encodes CASSNGRGSTNEKLFF. The rearrangement joins TRBV4-3 to TRBJ1-4; D gene uncertain. CDR1 and CDR2 from the germline V gene are LGHNA and YSLEER. V was trimmed by 5 bases and J by 0 bases, leaving 13 bases between them. This CDR3 spans 16 amino acids.

This clone came up a few times. The V gene is TRBV20-1, the J gene TRBJ1-2; D not resolved. Trimming cost V 3 bases and J 4 bases, with 6 bases left between them. Germline V gene data show CDR1 as DFQATT and CDR2 as SNEGSKA (reference sequence). CDR3 length: 11 residues. CDR3 residues: CSASTGYGYTF. As DNA, the CDR3 is TGCAGTGCTAGTACGGGCTATGGCTACACCTTC.

This clone was counted a few times. A junction boundary mismatches the germline segment, possibly from a read error. The rearrangement uses TRBV7-2 and TRBJ2-7; TRBD1 aligns across 12 bases. Germline V gene data show CDR1 as SGHTA and CDR2 as FQGNSA. CDR3 length: 13 amino acids. In DNA, the CDR3 is TGTGCCAGCAGCTTAGGGGTGGGGACAGGGGGCGACTTC. Amino acids: CASSLGVGTGGDF.

V gene TRBV15 combines with J gene TRBJ1-1; D gene unclear. CDR3 length equals 14 residues. CDR1 is LNHNV, CDR2 YYDKDF, per germline (reference sequence). Trimming left V 3 bases short and J 0 bases short, with 8 bases between. The CDR3 nucleotides read TGTGCCACCAGCAGGGCCCTCATGAACACTGAAGCTTTCTTT. The encoded protein is CATSRALMNTEAFF.